This record looks at one T cell receptor (beta chain) sequence and its context. Its antigen is still unknown. This sample was included in a study of OX40 agonist ivuxolimab in advanced cancers. Study summary: As their treatment, patients were administered ivuxolimab, an agonistic anti-OX40 (CD134) antibody. Those treated in dose escalation had hepatocellular carcinoma, melanoma, renal cell cancer or head and neck cancer. Regarding the study as a whole: There was clonal expansion of CD4+ and CD8+ blood T cells by week 6 at 0.1 to 3.0 mg/kg.

Per germline, CDR1 MNHEY and CDR2 SVGAGI. V trimming: 6 bases; J trimming: 6 bases; junction bases outside the gene matches: 8. This CDR3 has 14 residues. Profiled with immunoSEQ multiplex PCR; TCRdb holds only in-frame clones, not every one. The sample holds tens of thousands of clones, roughly 80% seen once. The clonotype comes from an adult with an advanced solid tumor such as melanoma, head and neck, liver or kidney cancer. The sample in question was CD4+ or CD8+ T cells sorted from blood, obtained in a trial of the OX40 agonist ivuxolimab. The chain carries TRBV6-5 and TRBJ1-5; 7 bases match TRBD1. The CDR3 sequence: CASSPGQKAQPQHF. Written as DNA, the CDR3 is TGTGCCAGCAGCCCGGGACAGAAGGCTCAGCCCCAGCATTTT.